Listed here are 27 T cell receptor beta chains from one sample, sequenced in a study of beta chain features in type 1 diabetes. Of the isolated RNA, all was reverse transcribed, and so the sequenced material was expressed TCRB transcripts. The method was immunoSEQ multiplex PCR; TCRdb's version includes in-frame clones alone and lacks a portion of them. The profile covers 860,000 or so clones, with roughly 17% appearing a single time and around 0.02% taken by the ten largest. Sequences were obtained from naive CD4+ T cells from blood. The receptors shown here come from a young woman in good health.

This clone was picked up a small number of times. This rearrangement joins TRBV29-1 to TRBJ1-5; D gene unclear. The V gene's germline CDR1 is SQVTM and CDR2 ANQGSEA. V lost 3 bases and J lost 7, with 13 bases in between. The CDR3 sequence is 13 residues long. CDR3 nucleotide sequence: TGCAGCGTTGAGTCGGGGTTGGGGCAGCCCCAGCATTTT. It yields the protein CSVESGLGQPQHF.

This clone was detected a few times. The rearrangement links TRBV7-2 to TRBJ2-7; D gene uncertain. V was clipped by 5 bases and J by 9 bases, with 11 bases between them. The CDR3 is made up of 11 amino acids. Per the germline V gene, CDR1 is SGHTA and CDR2 is FQGNSA. The CDR3 sequence is CASSLGLAQYF. The CDR3 DNA is TGTGCCAGCAGCCTAGGCTTGGCGCAGTACTTC.

The chain employs TRBV28 and TRBJ2-7; tentative D call: TRBD2 (7 bases). Trimming shortened V by 6 bases and J by 2 bases, and 14 bases separated the two germline ends. This CDR3 comprises 14 residues. CDR1 and CDR2 (germline): MDHEN, SYDVKM. The CDR3 here is CASRDTGRAYEQYF. The CDR3 nucleotides are TGTGCCAGCAGGGATACAGGGAGGGCCTACGAGCAGTACTTC.

This clone was detected a few times. Other DNA sequences of this sample code for an identical CDR3. This chain links TRBV7-3 with TRBJ2-3; D gene ambiguous. V dropped 3 bases and J dropped 0 bases, with 4 bases sitting between them. Germline V gene sequence: CDR1 SGHTA, CDR2 FQGTGA. This CDR3 has 13 residues. The DNA of the CDR3 is TGTGCCAGCAGCTTGTCTAGCACAGATACGCAGTATTTT. Translating gives CASSLSSTDTQYF.

This clone has more than one count but fewer than ten. V is TRBV7-9 and J is TRBJ1-3, with D unclear. CDR3 length: 14 amino acids. CDR1 is SEHNR, CDR2 FQNEAQ, per germline (reference sequence). Trimming cost V 5 bases and J 2 bases, with 10 bases left between them. The CDR3 bases are TGTGCCAGCAGCCCACCCCCGACTGGAAACACCATATATTTT. It codes for CASSPPPTGNTIYF. The complete variable domain, with remaining parts taken from reference TRBV7-9 and TRBJ1-3, reads DTGVSQNPRHKITKRGQNVTFRCDPISEHNRLYWYRQTLGQGPEFLTYFQNEAQLEKSRLLSDRFSAERPKGSFSTLEIQRTEQGDSAMYLCASSPPPTGNTIYFGEGSWLTVV.

In this sample, this clone turned up a few times. Other nucleotide sequences from this sample produce the same CDR3. The CDR3 sequence: CASSQAGYEQYF. DNA of the CDR3: TGTGCCAGCAGCCAAGCGGGATACGAGCAGTACTTC. The rearrangement links TRBV14 to TRBJ2-7, with D possibly being TRBD2 (5 bases). The CDR3 spans 12 residues. Germline values: CDR1 SGHDN, CDR2 FVKESK. Trimming shortened V by 1 base and J by 4 bases, and 5 bases separated the two germline ends.

This clone occurred a few times. This chain uses TRBV10-3 with TRBJ2-1, with a weak D call TRBD2 (5 bases). This CDR3 contains 14 residues. Trimming cost V 10 bases and J 4 bases, with 17 bases left between them. CDR1 is ENHRY and CDR2 is SYGVKD in the germline V gene. The CDR3 nucleotides are TGTGCCACTTGCCCTAGTGAGGGTTACAATGAGCAGTTCTTC. This translates into CATCPSEGYNEQFF.

This clone was seen more than once but under ten times. The V call is TRBV27, the J call TRBJ2-1; TRBD2 aligns across 8 bases. The trim removed 2 bases at V and 6 bases at J, leaving 12 bases unmatched. The CDR3 length is 17 residues. Germline V CDR1 and CDR2: MNHEY, SMNVEV (reference sequence). The DNA of the CDR3 is TGTGCCAGCAGTTTAACGAGCGGGAGCGGTTCGGGCAATGAGCAGTTCTTC. Translating gives CASSLTSGSGSGNEQFF.

This clone was counted only a few times. This same CDR3 is encoded by further DNA sequences in the sample. The genes are TRBV27 and TRBJ1-1; no clear D. Looked up from germline, CDR1 is MNHEY and CDR2 is SMNVEV (reference sequence). Trimming removed 3 bases at V and 2 bases at J, with 7 bases between. This CDR3 contains 13 residues. DNA of the CDR3: TGTGCCAGCAGTTTGAAGGGAAACACTGAAGCTTTCTTT. Its protein is CASSLKGNTEAFF.

This clone was seen a handful of times. V usage is TRBV9 and J usage is TRBJ2-1; 7 bases match TRBD2. In germline, CDR1 is SGDLS, CDR2 YYNGEE. The V segment lost 4 bases and the J segment 7 bases; nucleotides outside the gene matches: 11. The CDR3 totals 15 residues. The CDR3 DNA is TGTGCCAGCAGCCCCCTACGACTAGCCGTAAATGAGCAGTTCTTC. It yields the protein CASSPLRLAVNEQFF.

This sequence joins TRBV5-6 and TRBJ2-3; TRBD2 agrees at 7 bases. The length of the CDR3 is 16 residues. CDR1 is SGHDT and CDR2 is YYEEEE in the germline V gene. Trimming cost V 1 base and J 2 bases; bases outside gene matches: 7. This chain's CDR3 is CASSLWLGLLTDTQYF. DNA of the CDR3: TGTGCCAGCAGCTTGTGGCTGGGACTACTCACAGATACGCAGTATTTT.

This clone has a handful of counts. The chain combines TRBV10-3 with TRBJ2-3; 8 bases fit TRBD2. Germline V gene sequence: CDR1 ENHRY, CDR2 SYGVKD. CDR3 size: 15 residues. The trim removed 11 bases at V and 3 bases at J, leaving 13 bases unmatched. This CDR3 is CAVAPGLGPTDTQYF. In DNA form, the CDR3 reads TGTGCCGTCGCCCCGGGACTAGGGCCTACAGATACGCAGTATTTT.

This clone has a handful of counts. This chain connects TRBV9 to TRBJ2-7, with 12 bases identical to TRBD1. There are 15 residues in the CDR3. In germline, CDR1 is SGDLS, CDR2 YYNGEE. J lost 8 bases, V lost 2 bases, and 8 bases had no gene match. The CDR3 loop reads CASSVSRDRGQKQYF. In nucleotides, the CDR3 is TGTGCCAGCAGCGTGAGCCGGGACAGGGGGCAGAAGCAGTACTTC.

This clone was picked up a small number of times. The V call is TRBV7-3, the J call TRBJ2-3; 7 nucleotides line up with TRBD1. Germline CDR1 and CDR2: SGHTA and FQGTGA. With 5 bases clipped from V and 9 bases from J, the junction kept 5 bases outside the gene matches. The CDR3 extends over 12 amino acids. CDR3 in DNA: TGTGCCAGCAGCACCTACAGGGGCACGCAGTATTTT. Translation gives CASSTYRGTQYF.

The chain links TRBV2 to TRBJ2-1, with 8 bases lining up with TRBD2. The V gene end was trimmed by 6 bases and the J gene end by 0 bases; junction bases not matched to a gene: 4. The CDR3 contains 15 residues. Germline V gene sequence: CDR1 SNHLY, CDR2 FYNNEI. The CDR3, as DNA: TGTGCCAGCAGGGGGACTAGAAGCTCCTACAATGAGCAGTTCTTC. Protein product: CASRGTRSSYNEQFF.

The chain carries TRBV19 and TRBJ2-1; D uncertain. V lost 4 bases to trimming and J lost 4 bases, with 5 bases between them. The CDR3 has 12 residues. The germline V gene has CDR1 LNHDA and CDR2 SQIVND (reference sequence). The CDR3 here is CASSRYYNEQFF. DNA of the CDR3: TGTGCCAGTAGTAGGTATTACAATGAGCAGTTCTTC.

This sequence joins TRBV25-1 and TRBJ2-1; 10 bases fit TRBD2. J lost 0 bases, V lost 8 bases, and 7 bases had no gene match. Per the germline V gene, CDR1 is MGHDK and CDR2 is SYGVNS. CDR3 length: 16 amino acids. The CDR3 DNA reads as TGTGCCAGCCGCGGGACTAGCGCCAGCTCCTACAATGAGCAGTTCTTC. Protein sequence: CASRGTSASSYNEQFF. The full variable domain, completed using reference TRBV25-1 and TRBJ2-1, is EADIYQTPRYLVIGTGKKITLECSQTMGHDKMYWYQQDPGMELHLIHYSYGVNSTEKGDLSSESTVSRIRTEHFPLTLESARPSHTSQYLCASRGTSASSYNEQFFGPGTRLTVL.

This clone was seen a few times. The chain employs TRBV7-2 and TRBJ2-2; D might be TRBD2 (5 bases). Germline CDR1 reads SGHTA; CDR2 reads FQGNSA. This CDR3 region has 14 residues. V was clipped by 2 bases and J by 5 bases, with 9 bases between them. The CDR3, as DNA: TGTGCCAGCAGCTTAACCGGGAATACCGGGGAGCTGTTTTTT. Translation: CASSLTGNTGELFF.

The chain recombines TRBV5-1 with TRBJ2-3; tentatively, D is TRBD1 or TRBD2 (5 bases each). The germline V gene has CDR1 SGHRS and CDR2 YFSETQ. V shed 2 bases and J shed 0 bases, with 10 bases lying between them. This CDR3 spans 15 amino acids. The CDR3: CASSLPGASTDTQYF. CDR3 nucleotides: TGCGCCAGCAGCTTACCCGGGGCGAGCACAGATACGCAGTATTTT. The whole variable domain, remainder taken from reference TRBV5-1 and TRBJ2-3, is KAGVTQTPRYLIKTRGQQVTLSCSPISGHRSVSWYQQTPGQGLQFLFEYFSETQRNKGNFPGRFSGRQFSNSRSEMNVSTLELGDSALYLCASSLPGASTDTQYFGPGTRLTVL.

V is TRBV9 and J is TRBJ1-4; the D is unclear. Germline V CDR1 and CDR2: SGDLS, YYNGEE. The V and J ends lost 0 bases and 1 base respectively, with 7 bases between them. The CDR3 is 15 residues long. The CDR3 protein is CASSVAPETNEKLFF. DNA for the CDR3: TGTGCCAGCAGCGTAGCTCCGGAAACTAATGAAAAACTGTTTTTT.

This chain links TRBV7-9 with TRBJ2-1; 12 bases match TRBD2. The CDR3 extends over 16 amino acids. Germline V gene lookup returns CDR1 SEHNR and CDR2 FQNEAQ (reference sequence). The trim removed 4 bases at V and 4 bases at J, leaving 5 bases unmatched. The CDR3 DNA reads TGTGCCAGCAGCTCCGAGACTAGCGGGAGATACAATGAGCAGTTCTTC. Protein product: CASSSETSGRYNEQFF.

This clone has more than one count but fewer than ten. The chain has TRBV19 and TRBJ2-1, with D uncertain. Trimming pared 6 bases from V and 12 bases from J, leaving 18 bases between. CDR3 length: 13 amino acids. Germline CDR1 and CDR2: LNHDA and SQIVND (reference sequence). CDR3 bases: TGTGCCAGTAGCGTCGAAAATGATCAGGCGCAGTTCTTC. Amino acid sequence: CASSVENDQAQFF.

This sequence joins TRBV4-3 and TRBJ2-7; a possible D gene is TRBD2 (5 bases). Germline CDR1 reads LGHNA; CDR2 reads YSLEER. This CDR3 is built from 15 residues. The V end lost 5 bases, the J end lost 2 bases, and 16 bases lay between the germline ends. CDR3 in DNA: TGCGCCAGCAGCTTAGAGGTTAGCGCTGCCTACGAGCAGTACTTC. Translated, it gives CASSLEVSAAYEQYF.

This clone has more than one count but fewer than ten. The chain couples TRBV7-2 to TRBJ2-1; the D call may be TRBD1 or TRBD2 (6 bases each). Germline V lookup: CDR1 SGHTA, CDR2 FQGNSA. The CDR3 has 17 amino acids. V was shortened by 5 bases and J by 4 bases, with 21 bases between the two germline ends. The CDR3 coding sequence is TGTGCCAGCAGCAGATCCGTTAGAGGGGGGAGTTACAATGAGCAGTTCTTC. Its protein product is CASSRSVRGGSYNEQFF.

The J gene is TRBJ2-1, the V gene TRBV5-4; 8 bases agree with TRBD2. The trim removed 2 bases at V and 8 bases at J, leaving 12 bases unmatched. CDR1 and CDR2 (germline): SGHNT, YYREEE (reference sequence). This CDR3 region has 16 residues. CDR3 protein: CASSFLDRTSGDEQFF. In DNA, the CDR3 is TGTGCCAGCAGCTTCCTGGACAGAACTAGCGGCGATGAGCAGTTCTTC.

The chain employs TRBV7-2 and TRBJ2-5; D gene uncertain. Germline V CDR1 and CDR2: SGHTA, FQGNSA. Between the trimmed V and J ends, which lost 5 bases and 5 bases, there was a span of 15 bases. The CDR3 totals 14 residues. The CDR3 region has the DNA TGTGCCAGCAGCCAACAAGGAGTGGGGGAGACCCAGTACTTC. As protein: CASSQQGVGETQYF. Supplemented by reference TRBV7-2 and TRBJ2-5, the full variable domain reads GAGVSQSPSNKVTEKGKDVELRCDPISGHTALYWYRQSLGQGLEFLIYFQGNSAPDKSGLPSDRFSAERTGGSVSTLTIQRTQQEDSAVYLCASSQQGVGETQYFGPGTRLLVL.

This clone has only a few counts. The chain is built from TRBV7-2 and TRBJ2-7; D is undetermined. CDR1 is SGHTA, CDR2 FQGNSA, per germline. The CDR3 has 15 amino acids. Deletions cut 7 bases from V and 3 bases from J, with 19 bases between. The CDR3 region has the DNA TGTGCCAGCACCCCGGACGACCGACGGAACTACGAGCAGTACTTC. It codes for CASTPDDRRNYEQYF.